The text below deals with one TCR beta chain. Its antigen is not known. The junction differs from germline at one of its ends, possibly a read error. The sample originates from a study of blood T cells in healthy people across ages. Broader study findings: Without sorted subsets, naive and antigen-experienced compartments could not be conclusively compared.

Primed by a sample-barcoded 5' primer and a J-beta primer mix, a second PCR proceeded for 7 to 11 cycles. TCRdb independently ran MiXCR on the 5' RACE reads; one entry per CDR3 protein. The repertoire holds roughly 790,000 distinct CDR3 sequences, about 42% seen once, with around a fifth in the top ten. They isolated at least 6 million PBMCs from each sample. Total RNA, at least 5.5 micrograms per sample, was extracted from PBMCs. The CDR3 length is 15 residues. In germline, CDR1 is MDHEN, CDR2 SYDVKM. Sequenced material: blood. The V gene is TRBV28, the J gene TRBJ2-6; a weak D match, TRBD1 (5 bases). The TCR sequence derives from an older woman in good health. CDR3 region: CAGSSGSSGAHVLTF. CDR3 sequence (DNA): TGTGCCGGCAGTTCAGGCAGCTCTGGGGCCCACGTCCTGACTTTC.